This T cell receptor (beta chain) was recovered during a study of shared clonotypes between healthy human individuals. The table came from immunoSEQ multiplex PCR; TCRdb's copy has only in-frame clones and leaves some out. The sample has about 2 million clones, approximately 95% seen once. Naive-designated CD8 cells lacked CD45RO, were positively enriched for CCR7, and omitted terminally differentiated effector memory CD45RA+ cells. The sequence came from a man aged 18 to 35 in good health. The source material was naive CD8+ T cells sorted from blood.

CDR3: CASSLGLAGGPYEQYF. The CDR3 DNA reads TGTGCCAGCAGTTTAGGACTAGCGGGAGGACCCTACGAGCAGTACTTC. V gene TRBV27 combines with J gene TRBJ2-7; 14 bases match TRBD2. V was pared by 2 bases and J by 2 bases, with 2 bases of the junction left unmatched. This CDR3 has 16 amino acids. Germline CDR1 and CDR2: MNHEY and SMNVEV (reference sequence).